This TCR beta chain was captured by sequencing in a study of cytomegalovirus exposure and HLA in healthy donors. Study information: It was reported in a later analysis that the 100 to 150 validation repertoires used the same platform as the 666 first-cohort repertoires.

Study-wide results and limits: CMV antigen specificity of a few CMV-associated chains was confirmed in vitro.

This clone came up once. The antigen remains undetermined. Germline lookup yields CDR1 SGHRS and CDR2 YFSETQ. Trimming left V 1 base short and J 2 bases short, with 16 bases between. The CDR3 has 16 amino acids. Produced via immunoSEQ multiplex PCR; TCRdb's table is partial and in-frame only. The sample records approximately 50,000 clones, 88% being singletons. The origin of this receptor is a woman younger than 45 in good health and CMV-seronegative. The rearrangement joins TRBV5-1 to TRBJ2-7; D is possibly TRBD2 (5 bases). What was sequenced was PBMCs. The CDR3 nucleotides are TGCGCCAGCAGCTTGACCGCCGGACTGTTAACCTACGAGCAGTACTTC. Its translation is CASSLTAGLLTYEQYF.